This entry lists 5 T cell receptor beta chains sequenced from one sample in a study of identical twins. TCRdb itself ran the 5' RACE reads through MiXCR, one entry per CDR3 protein. The sample lists approximately 1.8 million distinct CDR3 sequences; around 29% were seen once. What was sequenced was cord blood. The source of these receptors is a newborn girl in good health.

Only a few counts were recorded for this clonotype. V is TRBV20-1 and J is TRBJ2-3; 7 positions match TRBD1. CDR3 length: 16 amino acids. Germline V gene lookup returns CDR1 DFQATT and CDR2 SNEGSKA (reference sequence). The J segment lost 1 base and the V segment lost 2 bases, leaving 9 bases of the junction unmatched. The DNA of the CDR3 is TGCAGTGCTAGACCTCTAGACAGGGTAGGCACAGATACGCAGTATTTT. This encodes CSARPLDRVGTDTQYF.

The J gene is TRBJ2-7, the V gene TRBV2; a possible D gene is TRBD2 (5 bases). Germline V gives CDR1 SNHLY, CDR2 FYNNEI. The CDR3 consists of 12 residues. Deletions cut 2 bases from V and 4 bases from J, with 6 bases between. CDR3 amino acids: CASSERRYEQYF. The CDR3, as DNA: TGTGCCAGCAGTGAAAGGAGGTACGAGCAGTACTTC.

V and J are TRBV20-1 and TRBJ2-7; 10 nucleotides agree with TRBD1. The V and J ends lost 5 bases and 4 bases, in that order; junction bases with no gene match: 8. Germline V gene lookup returns CDR1 DFQATT and CDR2 SNEGSKA (reference sequence). The CDR3 runs 14 residues. In nucleotides, the CDR3 is TGCAGTGCTCAGGACAGGGGGTTATTATACGAGCAGTACTTC. It translates to CSAQDRGLLYEQYF.

This clonotype was found many times. The chain couples TRBV12-3 or TRBV12-4 to TRBJ1-2; D is unclear. V lost 1 base, J lost 8 bases, and 8 bases lay in between. This CDR3 is built from 12 residues. The DNA for the CDR3 is TGTGCCAGCAGTTTAGGGAATCCGGGCTACACCTTC. Amino acid sequence: CASSLGNPGYTF.

This clonotype was seen at least ten times. V and J are TRBV27 and TRBJ2-6, with D unclear. This CDR3 region has 16 residues. Germline assignment: CDR1 MNHEY and CDR2 SMNVEV (reference sequence). The V gene lost 4 bases and the J gene lost 1 base, with 11 bases spanning the gap. CDR3: CASSSAGSSGANVLTF. The CDR3 nucleotides are TGTGCCAGCAGTTCCGCAGGTAGTTCTGGGGCCAACGTCCTGACTTTC.